This is a list of T cell receptor beta chains from one sample in a study of T cells after posttransplantation cyclophosphamide. Some clones are missing from TCRdb's copy, which holds only in-frame ones; the method was immunoSEQ multiplex PCR. The sample has under 7,000 clones, about 91% seen once. The sample here was PBMCs, taken less than 1,500 days after allogeneic stem cell transplant with posttransplant cyclophosphamide. The source of these receptors is a female patient in her forties or fifties who received an allogeneic stem cell transplant from a related donor, was CMV-positive, and had no GVHD. The T cells may come from the graft donor. CDR3s include the opening cysteine and the closing phenylalanine or tryptophan. A D gene is named only where the DNA matches it firmly. A clone size is listed for some rows: how often the clone was seen (once, few, many), or a class if it is expanded.

J gene | V gene | D gene | clone size | CDR3 protein | CDR3 DNA
TRBJ2-1 | TRBV5-8 | - | - | CASSQRWVRGSYNEQFF | TGTGCCAGCAGTCAACGATGGGTCCGGGGTTCCTACAATGAGCAGTTCTTC
TRBJ2-2 | TRBV18 | - | - | CASSSRSRGNNTGELFF | TGTGCCAGCTCATCGCGCTCCCGGGGGAACAACACCGGGGAGCTGTTTTTT
TRBJ1-4 | TRBV5-4 | TRBD1 | - | CASSLGGPGQTNEKLFF | TGTGCCAGCAGCTTGGGCGGTCCGGGACAGACTAATGAAAAACTGTTTTTT
TRBJ2-7 | TRBV29-1 | TRBD1 | - | CSVEDSGTAFYEQYF | TGCAGCGTTGAAGATTCGGGGACAGCCTTCTACGAGCAGTACTTC
TRBJ2-7 | TRBV7-9 | TRBD2 | - | CASSLVAGGSEQYF | TGTGCCAGCAGCTTAGTAGCGGGAGGATCCGAGCAGTACTTC
TRBJ1-2 | TRBV11-2 | - | - | CASSPTVVPGYGYTF | TGTGCCAGCAGCCCCACGGTAGTTCCGGGCTATGGCTACACCTTC
TRBJ2-5 | TRBV5-1 | - | - | CASSELVEETQYF | TGCGCCAGCAGCGAACTAGTGGAAGAGACCCAGTACTTC
TRBJ2-3 | TRBV9 | - | - | CASSVGPRDRADTQYF | TGTGCCAGCAGCGTAGGGCCGCGGGATCGGGCAGATACGCAGTATTTT
TRBJ1-3 | TRBV28 | TRBD1 | - | CASSFHTYTGALGNTIYF | TGTGCCAGCAGTTTCCACACTTATACAGGGGCGTTAGGAAACACCATATATTTT
TRBJ2-7 | TRBV2 | TRBD2 | once | CASSDGTSGVYEQYF | TGTGCCAGCAGTGACGGGACTAGCGGGGTCTACGAGCAGTACTTC
TRBJ2-7 | TRBV28 | - | - | CASSTQGTYEQYF | TGTGCCAGCAGTACCCAGGGAACCTACGAGCAGTACTTC
TRBJ1-2 | TRBV29-1 | TRBD1 | once | CSGVQGAGSYGYTF | TGCAGCGGGGTACAGGGGGCGGGAAGCTATGGCTACACCTTC
TRBJ2-7 | TRBV5-6 | - | - | CASSLGGHYEQYF | TGTGCCAGCAGCTTGGGTGGACATTACGAGCAGTACTTC
TRBJ2-5 | TRBV5-1 | TRBD2 | - | CASSLGVGGPQETQYF | TGCGCCAGCAGCTTGGGGGTGGGAGGGCCCCAAGAGACCCAGTACTTC
TRBJ1-2 | TRBV4-1 | - | - | CASSQDLESTNNYGYTF | TGCGCCAGCAGCCAAGATTTGGAGAGTACTAATAACTATGGCTACACCTTC
TRBJ2-1 | TRBV29-1 | - | - | CSVVFRIYNEQFF | TGCAGCGTTGTATTCAGGATCTACAATGAGCAGTTCTTC
TRBJ2-6 | TRBV7-2 | - | - | CASSPLGVSGANVLTF | TGTGCCAGCAGCCCCCTGGGAGTCTCCGGGGCCAACGTCCTGACTTTC
TRBJ2-2 | TRBV6-5 | - | - | CASSYLSNTGELFF | TGTGCCAGCAGTTATCTGTCGAACACCGGGGAGCTGTTTTTT
TRBJ2-3 | TRBV7-9 | - | - | CASSLDISTDTQYF | TGTGCCAGCAGCTTAGACATCAGCACAGATACGCAGTATTTT
TRBJ1-4 | TRBV27 | - | - | CASSSIGGGEKLFF | TGTGCCAGCAGTTCAATCGGGGGGGGTGAAAAACTGTTTTTT